This T cell receptor (beta chain) emerged from a study of cytomegalovirus exposure and HLA in healthy donors. Study-level results: The authors assumed roughly uniform sequencing depth across donors for presence/absence analyses. Later analysis reportedly placed an Asian-associated ancestry cluster below the approximately 650-donor mean in N-insertions. In an earlier analysis, about 87% or about 30%: the productive usage of most TCR beta V segments. Sequencing likely produced, as an artifact, a cluster of highly shared sequence variants.

A word on this clone: Antigen: not known.

13 Jbeta primers and 60 Vbeta primers were used for the PCR. TCRdb's copy holds only in-frame clones and misses some; the assay was immunoSEQ multiplex PCR. The sample contains 120,000 or so clones, 65% to 90% of which appear only once. Sequencing input: PBMCs. The TCR originated in a man younger than 45 in good health and CMV-seronegative.

The CDR3 sequence is CASSHPGANVLTF. In DNA, the CDR3 is TGTGCCAGCAGCCATCCTGGGGCCAACGTCCTGACTTTC. This chain uses TRBV28 with TRBJ2-6; no firm D call. Germline V gene data show CDR1 as MDHEN and CDR2 as SYDVKM. V gave up 6 bases and J gave up 2 bases, with 5 bases separating them. The CDR3 has 13 residues. Full variable domain (rest looked up from reference TRBV28 and TRBJ2-6): DVKVTQSSRYLVKRTGEKVFLECVQDMDHENMFWYRQDPGLGLRLIYFSYDVKMKEKGDIPEGYSVSREKKERFSLILESASTNQTSMYLCASSHPGANVLTFGAGSRLTVL.